Listed below are T cell receptor beta chains from one sample, sequenced in a study of T cells after yellow fever vaccination. TCRdb fed the 5' RACE reads into MiXCR, producing one record per CDR3 protein. Altogether hundreds of thousands of distinct CDR3 sequences are present, 6% to 8% being singletons, with the ten largest covering 15%. The sequences come from PBMCs, collected 5 days after the yellow fever booster vaccination. The receptor set was obtained from a man aged 30 to 39 who received the YFV17D yellow fever vaccine. Both conserved end residues are part of each CDR3. The D gene is left open where the match is weak. A clone size is listed for some rows: how often the clone was seen (once, few, many), or a class if it is expanded.

size: -
D: TRBD2
J: TRBJ2-7
V: TRBV6-5
CDR3: CASSFGLAGATEQYF
DNA: TGTGCCAGCAGTTTCGGACTAGCGGGAGCAACCGAGCAGTACTTC

size: -
D: -
J: TRBJ2-1
V: TRBV29-1
CDR3: CSARSRERGNEQFF
DNA: TGCAGCGCCAGGTCTCGGGAGAGGGGTAATGAGCAGTTCTTC

size: many
D: -
J: TRBJ2-1
V: TRBV4-2
CDR3: CASSQEGGGEWGSYNEQFF
DNA: TGTGCCAGCAGCCAAGAAGGGGGAGGGGAGTGGGGCTCCTACAATGAGCAGTTCTTC

size: -
D: TRBD1
J: TRBJ2-7
V: TRBV6-2/TRBV6-3
CDR3: CATAGDRGYEQYF
DNA: TGTGCCACCGCCGGGGACAGGGGTTACGAGCAGTACTTC

size: -
D: TRBD1
J: TRBJ1-1
V: TRBV12-3/TRBV12-4
CDR3: CASKVTGDEAEAFF
DNA: TGTGCCAGCAAGGTGACAGGGGACGAGGCTGAAGCTTTCTTT

size: few
D: -
J: TRBJ2-3
V: TRBV20-1
CDR3: CSAKRPGTTDTQYF
DNA: TGCAGTGCCAAAAGACCCGGTACTACAGATACGCAGTATTTT

size: many
D: -
J: TRBJ2-5
V: TRBV20-1
CDR3: CSASGQETQYF
DNA: TGCAGTGCCTCCGGCCAAGAGACCCAGTACTTC

size: -
D: TRBD1
J: TRBJ1-5
V: TRBV20-1
CDR3: CSVRQGANQPQHF
DNA: TGCAGTGTTAGACAGGGGGCAAATCAGCCCCAGCATTTT

size: -
D: -
J: TRBJ1-1
V: TRBV5-1
CDR3: CASSPDSMRSEAFF
DNA: TGCGCCAGCAGCCCGGACAGTATGCGCTCTGAAGCTTTCTTT

size: few
D: -
J: TRBJ1-5
V: TRBV12-3/TRBV12-4
CDR3: CASSGPVDGNQPQHF
DNA: TGTGCCAGCAGCGGGCCAGTGGACGGCAATCAGCCCCAGCATTTT

size: few
D: -
J: TRBJ1-2
V: TRBV20-1
CDR3: CSARSGDYGYTF
DNA: TGCAGTGCTAGATCGGGGGACTATGGCTACACCTTC

size: many
D: TRBD2
J: TRBJ2-1
V: TRBV7-7
CDR3: CASSPTSGLYNEQFF
DNA: TGTGCTAGCAGCCCGACTAGCGGACTGTACAATGAGCAGTTCTTC

size: -
D: -
J: TRBJ1-6
V: TRBV9
CDR3: CASSVGGTPAHPLHF
DNA: TGTGCCAGCAGCGTAGGTGGCACCCCCGCTCACCCCCTCCACTTT

size: few
D: TRBD1
J: TRBJ2-7
V: TRBV6-4
CDR3: CASSAGQGGEQYF
DNA: TGTGCCAGCAGTGCCGGACAGGGTGGCGAGCAGTACTTC

size: few
D: -
J: TRBJ2-1
V: TRBV6-2/TRBV6-3
CDR3: CASSRPQFSYNEQFF
DNA: TGTGCCAGCAGCCGCCCCCAGTTCTCCTACAATGAGCAGTTCTTC

size: -
D: -
J: TRBJ2-5
V: TRBV7-9
CDR3: CASSSSAGQETQYF
DNA: TGTGCCAGCAGCTCAAGCGCGGGCCAAGAGACCCAGTACTTC

size: few
D: -
J: TRBJ2-2
V: TRBV20-1
CDR3: CSAPRLDDGNTGELFF
DNA: TGCAGTGCCCCGCGCCTAGACGACGGCAACACCGGGGAGCTGTTTTTT

size: -
D: -
J: TRBJ1-6
V: TRBV6-2/TRBV6-3
CDR3: CASSQGGLGSSYNSPLHF
DNA: TGTGCCAGCAGTCAAGGCGGTCTCGGGAGCTCCTATAATTCACCCCTCCACTTT

size: -
D: -
J: TRBJ2-3
V: TRBV30
CDR3: CAWGGIRTDTQYF
DNA: TGTGCCTGGGGGGGGATCCGCACAGATACGCAGTATTTT

size: few
D: TRBD2
J: TRBJ2-1
V: TRBV18
CDR3: CASSPGSGRPSSYNEQFF
DNA: TGTGCCAGCTCACCAGGTAGCGGGAGGCCCAGCTCCTACAATGAGCAGTTCTTC

size: few
D: -
J: TRBJ2-2
V: TRBV29-1
CDR3: CSVGERNSGELFF
DNA: TGCAGCGTTGGGGAGCGCAATTCCGGGGAGCTGTTTTTT

size: -
D: -
J: TRBJ2-1
V: TRBV6-1
CDR3: CASRTGVSRDEQFF
DNA: TGTGCCAGCAGAACGGGAGTTTCACGCGATGAGCAGTTCTTC